This T cell receptor beta chain was identified in a study of blood T cell repertoires in COVID-19. As for the study in general: Specimens from acute and convalescent COVID-19 originated in the United States, Italy and Spain. From T cells, B-cell-depleted T cells, or PBMCs came the material, which was cDNA or gDNA.

Original data processing: Nucleated cell number was recorded as an estimate derived from reference gene primer amplification. Sequencing was performed with immunoSEQ multiplex PCR; in TCRdb, only in-frame clones are kept and a portion is missing. D and trimming were read from the DNA, whereas the V and J calls and clone size are those reported in that table. The sample has more than 200,000 clones; 84% are singletons. The sample consisted of peripheral blood. The sequence came from a woman in her forties who had recovered from COVID-19.

The CDR3 bases are TGTGCCAGCAGCTTGTGGACAGGCCCCAGCCCCGGCTACACCTTC. Residues: CASSLWTGPSPGYTF. The chain recombines TRBV5-5 with TRBJ1-2; 7 bases agree with TRBD1. This CDR3 is built from 15 residues. Trimming at V came to 1 base and at J to 8 bases, leaving 11 bases not matched to a gene. Germline loops: CDR1 SGHKS, CDR2 YYEKEE (reference sequence).